The 32 T cell receptor beta chains listed next were all sequenced from one sample in a study of blood T cell repertoires in COVID-19. Libraries were prepared by immunoSEQ multiplex PCR; TCRdb keeps only in-frame clonotypes and omits some of them. The sample shows roughly 41,000 clones, around 90% of them seen only once. Sequenced material: peripheral blood. The receptors were gathered from a man between 60 and 75 years old with active or convalescent COVID-19.

The chain has TRBV6-5 and TRBJ1-6; D unresolved. The germline gives CDR1 MNHEY, CDR2 SVGAGI. The CDR3 spans 14 residues. V lost 6 bases and J 8 bases, leaving 14 bases between the germline ends. The CDR3: CASSPTNKDSPLHF. The CDR3 DNA reads as TGTGCCAGCAGCCCGACAAACAAAGATTCACCCCTCCACTTT.

V gene TRBV28 combines with J gene TRBJ1-2, with TRBD1 as a possible D gene (5 bases). V was cut by 4 bases and J by 8 bases, with 17 bases left in between. The CDR3 totals 14 residues. Germline CDR1 MDHEN, CDR2 SYDVKM. CDR3 nucleotide sequence: TGTGCCAGCAGTTCAGGGAGCGGGGCTTTCGGCTACACCTTC. Translation: CASSSGSGAFGYTF.

The V and J genes are TRBV10-2 and TRBJ1-1; the D gene is possibly TRBD1 (5 bases). The CDR3 covers 14 residues. Germline V lookup: CDR1 WSHSY, CDR2 SAAADI. V lost 5 bases and J 1 base, leaving 11 bases between the germline ends. CDR3 sequence reads: CASSNGQANTEAFF. The CDR3, as DNA: TGCGCCAGCAGTAACGGACAAGCGAACACTGAAGCTTTCTTT.

V gene TRBV5-4 combines with J gene TRBJ2-7; D might be TRBD1 (6 bases). The CDR3 length is 14 residues. V was shortened by 3 bases and J by 1 base, with 11 bases between the two germline ends. From germline, CDR1 is SGHNT and CDR2 YYREEE (reference sequence). CDR3 protein: CASSWVGQSYEQYF. The CDR3 coding sequence is TGTGCCAGCAGCTGGGTCGGACAGTCCTACGAGCAGTACTTC.

In this sample, this clone turned up once. The chain links TRBV5-1 to TRBJ1-6; D might be TRBD1 (5 bases). The V end lost 4 bases, the J end lost 5 bases, and 13 bases lay between the germline ends. CDR3 length: 15 amino acids. CDR1 SGHRS and CDR2 YFSETQ come from the germline V gene. The CDR3, as DNA: TGCGCCAGCAGCCCGGAGGGACGGAATAATTCACCCCTCCACTTT. It translates to CASSPEGRNNSPLHF. The entire variable domain, with the rest obtained from reference TRBV5-1 and TRBJ1-6, is as follows: KAGVTQTPRYLIKTRGQQVTLSCSPISGHRSVSWYQQTPGQGLQFLFEYFSETQRNKGNFPGRFSGRQFSNSRSEMNVSTLELGDSALYLCASSPEGRNNSPLHFGNGTRLTVT.

V and J are TRBV11-2 and TRBJ2-7; 8 nucleotides align to TRBD2. The CDR3 loop spans 16 amino acids. The junction had 16 bases not matched to a gene; V was cut back by 7 bases and J by 5 bases. Germline V lookup: CDR1 SGHAT, CDR2 FQNNGV. In nucleotides, the CDR3 is TGTGCCAGCACTCCGCTTCGGGGACTAGGTCCCAACGAGCAGTACTTC. This gives the protein CASTPLRGLGPNEQYF.

The chain carries TRBV3-1 (or the pseudogene TRBV3-2) and TRBJ2-1; D might be TRBD2 (6 bases). The V and J ends lost 1 base and 7 bases respectively, with 14 bases between them. Germline CDR1 and CDR2: LGHDT and YNNKEL (reference sequence). CDR3 length equals 15 residues. As DNA, the CDR3 is TGTGCCAGCAGCCAAGCCGGAGCCGGGGGTAATGAGCAGTTCTTC. Translated: CASSQAGAGGNEQFF.

The rearrangement links TRBV6-4 to TRBJ2-3; TRBD1 agrees at 7 bases. CDR1 and CDR2 (germline): MRHNA, SNTAGT. V dropped 4 bases and J dropped 0; count of bases not matched to a gene: 1. The CDR3 loop spans 14 amino acids. The CDR3 DNA sequence: TGTGCCAGCAGTGGACAGGGAAGCACAGATACGCAGTATTTT. The encoded protein is CASSGQGSTDTQYF.

This clone was counted a single time. V usage is TRBV4-3 and J usage is TRBJ1-4, with 7 bases matching TRBD1. V shed 4 bases and J 5 bases; nucleotides not matched to a gene: 10. The germline CDR1 and CDR2 sequences are LGHNA and YSLEER. The CDR3 loop spans 16 amino acids. The CDR3 nucleotides are TGCGCCAGCAGCCTAAACACAGGGGACCAAAATGAAAAACTGTTTTTT. It specifies CASSLNTGDQNEKLFF.

This clone has just a few counts. V is TRBV4-3 and J is TRBJ2-2, with TRBD1 matching over 8 bases. CDR1 is LGHNA, CDR2 YSLEER, per germline. The CDR3 totals 16 residues. The V gene end was trimmed by 2 bases and the J gene end by 7 bases; junction bases not matched to a gene: 9. CDR3 loop: CASSQYPGGSHGELFF. The DNA of the CDR3 is TGCGCCAGCAGCCAATACCCAGGGGGCAGTCACGGGGAGCTGTTTTTT.

This rearrangement joins TRBV9 to TRBJ2-1; 7 bases agree with TRBD2. There are 15 residues in the CDR3. The V gene end was trimmed by 5 bases and the J gene end by 2 bases; junction bases not matched to a gene: 7. Per the germline V gene, CDR1 is SGDLS and CDR2 is YYNGEE. CDR3 in amino acids: CASSQLSGPYNEQFF. CDR3 sequence (DNA): TGTGCCAGCAGTCAACTTAGCGGGCCCTACAATGAGCAGTTCTTC.

The chain combines TRBV5-1 with TRBJ2-5; the D gene is possibly TRBD1 (7 bases). V was trimmed by 4 bases and J by 4 bases, leaving 11 bases between them. Germline loops: CDR1 SGHRS, CDR2 YFSETQ. The CDR3 covers 13 residues. The CDR3 protein is CASSRGTAETQYF. The CDR3 coding sequence is TGCGCCAGCAGCCGCGGGACAGCAGAGACCCAGTACTTC.

This clone showed up just once. The rearrangement joins TRBV7-9 to TRBJ1-4, with a tentative D call TRBD1 (5 bases). CDR3 length equals 18 residues. Trimming shortened V by 5 bases and J by 5 bases, and 24 bases separated the two germline ends. The germline V gene has CDR1 SEHNR and CDR2 FQNEAQ (reference sequence). The CDR3 spells CASSRDITDRQTNEKLFF. CDR3 in DNA: TGTGCCAGCAGCCGCGATATCACCGACCGACAGACAAATGAAAAACTGTTTTTT. Supplemented by reference TRBV7-9 and TRBJ1-4, the full variable domain reads DTGVSQNPRHKITKRGQNVTFRCDPISEHNRLYWYRQTLGQGPEFLTYFQNEAQLEKSRLLSDRFSAERPKGSFSTLEIQRTEQGDSAMYLCASSRDITDRQTNEKLFFGSGTQLSVL.

This clone was seen a single time. V usage is TRBV5-6 and J usage is TRBJ2-7; 9 bases are shared with TRBD1. The CDR3 is made up of 17 amino acids. CDR1 is SGHDT, CDR2 YYEEEE, per germline. With 4 bases clipped from V and 2 bases from J, the junction kept 13 bases outside the gene matches. The CDR3 loop is CASSPGTGWTSTYEQYF. The CDR3, as DNA: TGTGCCAGCAGCCCCGGGACAGGGTGGACCAGTACCTACGAGCAGTACTTC. Using reference TRBV5-6 and TRBJ2-7 for the parts outside the CDR3, the full variable domain is DAGVTQSPTHLIKTRGQQVTLRCSPKSGHDTVSWYQQALGQGPQFIFQYYEEEERQRGNFPDRFSGHQFPNYSSELNVNALLLGDSALYLCASSPGTGWTSTYEQYFGPGTRLTVT.

This clone was counted between two and nine times. The genes are TRBV10-3 and TRBJ2-3; D is ambiguous. Trimming cost V 4 bases and J 4 bases, with 3 bases left between them. This CDR3 has 11 amino acids. Germline assignment: CDR1 ENHRY and CDR2 SYGVKD. The CDR3 region has the DNA TGTGCCATCAGTGCTGCAGATACGCAGTATTTT. Translating gives CAISAADTQYF.

The chain is built from TRBV6-2 or TRBV6-3 and TRBJ2-7; TRBD2 agrees at 8 bases. Losses at the gene ends were 2 bases for V and 6 bases for J; bases not matched to a gene: 9. CDR1 MNHEY and CDR2 SVGEGT come from the germline V gene. The CDR3 covers 15 residues. CDR3 in DNA: TGTGCCAGCAGTTACGGCCCGGGGACTAGGGCCGAGCAGTACTTC. It specifies CASSYGPGTRAEQYF.

V is TRBV30 and J is TRBJ1-3, with D perhaps TRBD1 (5 bases). V was clipped by 3 bases and J by 2 bases, with 17 bases between them. Looked up from germline, CDR1 is GTSNPN and CDR2 is SVGIG (reference sequence). The CDR3 consists of 16 residues. In DNA, the CDR3 is TGTGCCTGGAGGAAACCCTACAGGACTACTGGAAACACCATATATTTT. Amino acid sequence: CAWRKPYRTTGNTIYF.

The chain joins TRBV6-1 to TRBJ1-5; 7 bases fit TRBD1. Losses at the gene ends were 2 bases for V and 4 bases for J; bases not matched to a gene: 8. Germline values: CDR1 MNHNS, CDR2 SASEGT. CDR3 length: 16 amino acids. CDR3 sequence: CASSETRRGMNQPQHF. In DNA form, the CDR3 reads TGTGCCAGCAGTGAAACCCGCAGGGGGATGAATCAGCCCCAGCATTTT.

This chain links TRBV7-2 with TRBJ2-4; no firm D call. The germline V and J ends were trimmed by 0 bases and 13 bases, with 13 bases remaining between them. The germline gives CDR1 SGHTA, CDR2 FQGNSA. This CDR3 comprises 13 residues. CDR3 in DNA: TGTGCCAGCAGCTTAGCGCTACAGATCCCGCAGTACTTC. Encoded protein: CASSLALQIPQYF.

The chain joins TRBV28 to TRBJ2-7; TRBD1 matches at 9 bases. This CDR3 contains 16 residues. From germline, CDR1 is MDHEN and CDR2 SYDVKM. After removal of 2 bases from V and 3 bases from J, the junction contained 8 bases not matched to a gene. The CDR3 coding sequence is TGTGCCAGCAGTTTAACCCTCGGGACAGGGAACTACGAGCAGTACTTC. Its protein product is CASSLTLGTGNYEQYF. The variable domain in full, completed from reference TRBV28 and TRBJ2-7, reads DVKVTQSSRYLVKRTGEKVFLECVQDMDHENMFWYRQDPGLGLRLIYFSYDVKMKEKGDIPEGYSVSREKKERFSLILESASTNQTSMYLCASSLTLGTGNYEQYFGPGTRLTVT.

The chain has TRBV2 and TRBJ2-1; maybe TRBD1 (6 bases). Between the trimmed V and J ends, which lost 4 bases and 4 bases, there was a span of 14 bases. Germline loops: CDR1 SNHLY, CDR2 FYNNEI. This CDR3 has 15 amino acids. This chain's CDR3 is CASSARGRAYNEQFF. As DNA, the CDR3 is TGTGCCAGCAGTGCCAGGGGCAGGGCGTACAATGAGCAGTTCTTC.

This rearrangement joins TRBV4-1 to TRBJ2-1; the match to TRBD2 covers 9 bases. The germline CDR1 and CDR2 sequences are MGHRA and YSYEKL. With V trimmed by 0 bases and J by 9 bases, 9 bases remained unmatched. The CDR3 has 16 amino acids. CDR3 amino acids: CASSQDRLAGRLEQFF. CDR3 nucleotide sequence: TGCGCCAGCAGCCAAGATCGGCTAGCGGGACGACTTGAGCAGTTCTTC.

This sequence joins TRBV7-9 and TRBJ2-5; perhaps TRBD2 as D (6 bases). Trimming cost V 4 bases and J 5 bases, with 17 bases left between them. CDR3 length: 15 residues. CDR1 and CDR2 (germline): SEHNR, FQNEAQ (reference sequence). The CDR3, as DNA: TGTGCCAGCAGCTATCCGACTAGATCGTGGGAGACCCAGTACTTC. Translated, it gives CASSYPTRSWETQYF.

This sequence joins TRBV5-1 and TRBJ1-2, with TRBD1 as a possible D gene (6 bases). This CDR3 has 16 amino acids. The germline V gene has CDR1 SGHRS and CDR2 YFSETQ. Trimming removed 3 bases from V and 8 bases from J, with 23 bases in between. CDR3 region: CASSSSGTTILGGYTF. CDR3 sequence (DNA): TGCGCCAGCAGCTCCTCCGGGACAACAATCTTGGGAGGCTACACCTTC.

This clone was detected only a few times. The CDR3 protein is CASSQAEGQGGEKLFF. The CDR3 DNA reads as TGTGCCAGCAGCCAAGCAGAAGGACAGGGGGGTGAAAAACTGTTTTTT. The J gene is TRBJ1-4, the V gene TRBV4-2, with 10 bases identical to TRBD1. The germline CDR1 and CDR2 sequences are LGHNA and YNFKEQ. This CDR3 is 16 amino acids long. With V trimmed by 1 base and J by 7 bases, 6 bases remained unmatched.

The chain uses TRBV29-1 and TRBJ2-2; the match to TRBD2 covers 9 bases. Germline V gene data show CDR1 as SQVTM and CDR2 as ANQGSEA. The CDR3 totals 13 residues. Trimming at V came to 7 bases and at J to 4 bases, leaving 4 bases not matched to a gene. This CDR3 reads CSAGTSSTGELFF. The CDR3 DNA sequence: TGCAGCGCTGGGACTAGCTCCACCGGGGAGCTGTTTTTT.

This chain joins TRBV5-1 and TRBJ2-2; 8 bases fit TRBD2. Germline loops: CDR1 SGHRS, CDR2 YFSETQ. CDR3 length: 13 amino acids. The V gene end was trimmed by 4 bases and the J gene end by 4 bases; junction bases not matched to a gene: 0. The CDR3 bases are TGCGCCAGCAGCCGGGAGGGCACCGGGGAGCTGTTTTTT. Residues: CASSREGTGELFF. The entire variable domain, with the rest obtained from reference TRBV5-1 and TRBJ2-2, is as follows: KAGVTQTPRYLIKTRGQQVTLSCSPISGHRSVSWYQQTPGQGLQFLFEYFSETQRNKGNFPGRFSGRQFSNSRSEMNVSTLELGDSALYLCASSREGTGELFFGEGSRLTVL.

CDR3 sequence: CASGSDRGRLGREKLFF. The CDR3 bases are TGTGCCAGCGGATCAGACAGGGGGCGCCTAGGGCGGGAAAAACTGTTTTTT. This chain connects TRBV28 to TRBJ1-4, with 10 bases identical to TRBD1. Trimming removed 8 bases from V and 8 bases from J; junction bases left unmatched: 17. The CDR3 has 17 residues. Germline loops: CDR1 MDHEN, CDR2 SYDVKM.

V and J are TRBV19 and TRBJ2-2, with 11 bases matching TRBD2. This CDR3 has 13 residues. Germline V gene data show CDR1 as LNHDA and CDR2 as SQIVND (reference sequence). V was clipped by 7 bases and J by 9 bases; unmatched bases: 4. As DNA, the CDR3 is TGTGCCAGTAAACGACTAGCGGGACGGGAGCTGTTTTTT. Protein: CASKRLAGRELFF.

The gene calls are TRBV9 and TRBJ2-5, with 10 positions matching TRBD2. The CDR3 loop spans 17 amino acids. Germline loops: CDR1 SGDLS, CDR2 YYNGEE. V trimming: 0 bases; J trimming: 7 bases; junction bases outside the gene matches: 12. In DNA, the CDR3 is TGTGCCAGCAGCGTAGAGGGGACTAGCGCCGTACGAGGGACCCAGTACTTC. Encoded protein: CASSVEGTSAVRGTQYF.

The chain combines TRBV3-1 (or the pseudogene TRBV3-2) with TRBJ2-7, with 10 bases that match TRBD2. CDR1 and CDR2 (germline): LGHDT, YNNKEL (reference sequence). V trimming: 0 bases; J trimming: 5 bases; junction bases outside the gene matches: 7. The CDR3 loop spans 16 amino acids. CDR3 sequence reads: CASSQDLAGAPNEQYF. The CDR3 bases are TGTGCCAGCAGCCAAGATCTAGCGGGAGCCCCCAACGAGCAGTACTTC.

The chain recombines TRBV6-5 with TRBJ2-1, with 8 bases matching TRBD1. The CDR3 runs to 14 residues. Germline trimming cut 6 bases from V and 2 bases from J; bases unmatched to any gene: 3. CDR1 and CDR2 from the germline V gene are MNHEY and SVGAGI. CDR3 nucleotides: TGTGCCAGCAGCCAGGGGGCCCCCTACAATGAGCAGTTCTTC. It encodes CASSQGAPYNEQFF.